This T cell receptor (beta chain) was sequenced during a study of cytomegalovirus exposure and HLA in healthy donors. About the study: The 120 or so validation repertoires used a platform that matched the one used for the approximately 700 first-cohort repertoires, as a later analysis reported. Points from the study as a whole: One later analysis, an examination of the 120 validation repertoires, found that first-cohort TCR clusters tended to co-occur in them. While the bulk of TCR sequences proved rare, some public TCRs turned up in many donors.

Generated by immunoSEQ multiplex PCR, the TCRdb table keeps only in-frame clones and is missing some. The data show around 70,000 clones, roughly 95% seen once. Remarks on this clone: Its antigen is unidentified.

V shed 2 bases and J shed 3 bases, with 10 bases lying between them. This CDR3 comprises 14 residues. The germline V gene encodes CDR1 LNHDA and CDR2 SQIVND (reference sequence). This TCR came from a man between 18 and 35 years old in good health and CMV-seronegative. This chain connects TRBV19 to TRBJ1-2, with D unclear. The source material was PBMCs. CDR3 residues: CASSIYAEDYGYTF. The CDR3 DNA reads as TGTGCCAGTAGTATATATGCAGAGGACTATGGCTACACCTTC. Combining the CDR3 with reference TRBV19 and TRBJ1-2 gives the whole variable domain DGGITQSPKYLFRKEGQNVTLSCEQNLNHDAMYWYRQDPGQGLRLIYYSQIVNDFQKGDIAEGYSVSREKKESFPLTVTSAQKNPTAFYLCASSIYAEDYGYTFGSGTRLTVV.